This entry is about one T cell receptor (beta chain). The antigen is not known. This sample is drawn from a study of post-analysis software for immune sequencing data. The overall study: Some patients lacked subtype; others had relapsing-remitting, secondary progressive or progressive-relapsing disease.

V gave up 2 bases and J gave up 5 bases; unmatched junction bases: 4. Per the germline V gene, CDR1 is MNHEY and CDR2 is SVGEGT. The CDR3 has 14 residues. Built from TCR beta cDNA, the libraries had unique molecular identifiers in them. The yield from roughly 1 to 10 million T cells was roughly 500,000 cDNA molecules in total. MiXCR, applied by TCRdb to the PCR reads, yields one record per CDR3 protein. The sample contains 600,000 to 700,000 distinct CDR3 sequences, 59% of which appear only once. Study-wide findings and caveats: A handful of TRBV segments were more frequent in patients than controls; TRBV5-6, TRBV5-1 and TRBV20-1 belonged to this group. Controls showed significantly higher normalized Chao1 diversity than did multiple sclerosis patients.

The clonotype originates from a girl aged 2-10 years with multiple sclerosis. This chain uses TRBV6-2 or TRBV6-3 with TRBJ1-2; 8 nucleotides match TRBD1. Sequences were obtained from blood. The CDR3 DNA is TGTGCCAGCAGTTACACCGGACAGGGATATGGCTACACCTTC. Translation: CASSYTGQGYGYTF.